Listed here are 7 T cell receptor beta chains from one sample, sequenced in a study of cytomegalovirus exposure and HLA in healthy donors (dated 2017 in TCRdb). Libraries were constructed by the immunoSEQ multiplex PCR assay. The table was pulled from immuneACCESS by TCRdb, which kept in-frame rearrangements only. Such tables lose some clones; where checked, under half of the loss comes from unresolved V genes, and the rest has no known cause. Recorded for this sample are 150,000 to 200,000 clones; 65% to 90% of them occurred a single time. The ten largest clonotypes hold approximately 2.2% of the sample. The sample taken for sequencing was PBMCs. The receptors were gathered from a woman in her late teens or twenties in good health and CMV-seronegative.

The chain joins TRBV21-1 to TRBJ1-4; the table's D call TRBD1 went unverified against the DNA. TRBV21-1 is classified as a pseudogene. This CDR3 has 15 residues. Here the CDR3 DNA reads TGTGCCAGCAGCAAAGATCCAGGGGGCCATGAAAAACTGTTTTTT. This sequence encodes CASSKDPGGHEKLFF.

The V and J genes are TRBV19 and TRBJ2-7; 8 bases are shared with TRBD1. The CDR3 contains 14 residues. Germline V gene sequence: CDR1 LNHDA, CDR2 SQIVND (reference sequence). Germline trimming cut 6 bases from V and 5 bases from J; bases unmatched to any gene: 9. CDR3 region: CASSPRDRSDEQYF. In DNA form, the CDR3 reads TGTGCCAGTAGCCCCCGGGACAGGTCCGACGAGCAGTACTTC.

This chain links TRBV12-5 with TRBJ2-7; TRBD2 agrees at 7 bases. Germline V gene data show CDR1 as LGHNT and CDR2 as FRNRAP. The ends lost 3 bases at V and 4 bases at J; junction bases unmatched: 6. CDR3 size: 14 residues. CDR3 in amino acids: CASGFGGSGYEQYF. CDR3 nucleotide sequence: TGTGCTAGTGGTTTCGGGGGGTCCGGTTACGAGCAGTACTTC.

The chain employs TRBV15 and TRBJ2-2, with 8 bases aligning to TRBD2. Germline trimming cut 3 bases from V and 4 bases from J; bases unmatched to any gene: 4. This CDR3 comprises 15 residues. The germline gives CDR1 LNHNV, CDR2 YYDKDF (reference sequence). DNA of the CDR3: TGTGCCACCAGCAGGGGACTAGACGTCACCGGGGAGCTGTTTTTT. It specifies CATSRGLDVTGELFF.

The chain recombines TRBV2 with TRBJ1-1; D is unresolved. CDR3 length: 13 residues. The V end lost 5 bases, the J end lost 7 bases, and 14 bases lay between the germline ends. Germline V gene data show CDR1 as SNHLY and CDR2 as FYNNEI. CDR3 sequence: CASSYKEIREAFF. The CDR3 nucleotides are TGTGCCAGCAGTTACAAGGAGATACGTGAAGCTTTCTTT.

V is TRBV19 and J is TRBJ1-2, with no clear D. Trimming removed 5 bases from V and 8 bases from J, with 15 bases in between. Germline CDR1 LNHDA, CDR2 SQIVND (reference sequence). This CDR3 comprises 13 residues. The CDR3 protein is CASSLGPFGGYTF. The CDR3 DNA reads as TGTGCCAGTAGTCTCGGTCCCTTCGGGGGCTACACCTTC. The variable domain in full, completed from reference TRBV19 and TRBJ1-2, reads DGGITQSPKYLFRKEGQNVTLSCEQNLNHDAMYWYRQDPGQGLRLIYYSQIVNDFQKGDIAEGYSVSREKKESFPLTVTSAQKNPTAFYLCASSLGPFGGYTFGSGTRLTVV.

This clone was seen only once. The chain recombines TRBV10-2 with TRBJ2-7, with D uncertain. The CDR3 contains 13 residues. V shed 0 bases and J shed 4 bases, with 7 bases lying between them. CDR1 and CDR2 (germline): WSHSY, SAAADI. Here the CDR3 DNA reads TGCGCCAGCAGTGAGTCACCACAGTACGAGCAGTACTTC. As protein: CASSESPQYEQYF.